The subject of this entry is one T cell receptor (beta chain). The target antigen is unknown. The entry originates in a study of chemoradiotherapy in HPV16-positive cancers. The germline V gene has CDR1 PRHDT and CDR2 FYEKMQ (reference sequence). This CDR3 has 13 amino acids. J lost 6 bases, V lost 5 bases, and 4 bases had no gene match. Study-wide findings and caveats: Candidate HPV-specific clones and E7-related TCR motifs grew in tumor during treatment.

Using immunoSEQ multiplex PCR, the repertoire was profiled, and TCRdb retains in-frame clones only, with some absent. The table records around 3,900 clones, roughly nine tenths of them present only once. Material: tumor tissue, obtained from a patient who underwent chemoradiotherapy. The rearrangement links TRBV13 to TRBJ2-1; 7 nucleotides match TRBD2. The sequence derives from a human donor with HPV-associated anogenital cancer. In DNA form, the CDR3 reads TGTGCCAGCAGCCCCCGGACTAGCAATGAGCAGTTCTTC. It translates to CASSPRTSNEQFF.